The 26 T cell receptor beta chains presented below share a single source sample, sequenced in a study of blood T cells in healthy people across ages. The use of a sample-barcoded 5' primer and a J-beta primer mix characterized a second PCR of about 7 to 12 cycles. TCRdb analysed the 5' RACE reads with MiXCR anew, one entry per CDR3 protein. The table has 700,000 to 850,000 distinct CDR3 sequences, 30% to 45% seen once. Sequenced input: blood. The receptor source for this set is a man aged 18 to 29 in good health.

The chain employs TRBV27 and TRBJ2-2; D is perhaps TRBD1 (6 bases). Per germline, CDR1 MNHEY and CDR2 SMNVEV (reference sequence). V lost 7 bases and J lost 3, with 18 bases in between. This CDR3 is 16 amino acids long. The CDR3 nucleotides are TGTGCCAGCACCGGCCGGAAGGGGACATACACCGGGGAGCTGTTTTTT. This translates into CASTGRKGTYTGELFF.

This chain links TRBV15 with TRBJ1-4, with a tentative D call TRBD1 (6 bases). The ends were cut back, 1 base at V and 8 bases at J, with 17 bases in the middle. CDR3 size: 16 residues. CDR1 is LNHNV, CDR2 YYDKDF, per germline (reference sequence). CDR3 amino acids: CATSRVRTGAGEKLFF. The CDR3 region has the DNA TGTGCCACCAGCAGAGTTCGGACGGGGGCGGGGGAAAAACTGTTTTTT.

J is TRBJ2-1 and V is TRBV4-1, with 9 bases lining up with TRBD2. V lost 5 bases, J lost 4 bases, and 9 bases stayed unmatched. The germline V gene encodes CDR1 MGHRA and CDR2 YSYEKL. CDR3 length: 16 residues. The CDR3 reads CASSWTERGDYNEQFF. The DNA of the CDR3 is TGCGCCAGCAGCTGGACGGAGCGGGGGGATTACAATGAGCAGTTCTTC.

This chain uses TRBV20-1 with TRBJ1-5; no reliable D call. Germline CDR1 is DFQATT and CDR2 is SNEGSKA (reference sequence). V lost 1 base and J lost 13, with 14 bases in between. There are 12 residues in the CDR3. The CDR3 here is CSARATWENQHF. CDR3 in DNA: TGCAGTGCTAGAGCCACATGGGAGAATCAGCATTTT.

Of note for this clonotype: The junction departs from the called germline gene at one end, perhaps through a read error. CDR3 region: CASSVQQSAANVLTF. The CDR3 DNA follows: TGCGCCAGCAGCGTCCAGCAATCTGCGGCCAACGTCCTGACTTTC. The rearrangement uses TRBV9 and TRBJ2-6; D unresolved. Germline V gene data show CDR1 as SGDLS and CDR2 as YYNGEE. The CDR3 runs to 15 residues.

This chain uses TRBV28 with TRBJ2-1, with 9 bases identical to TRBD1. V shed 3 bases and J 13 bases; nucleotides not matched to a gene: 13. Per the germline V gene, CDR1 is MDHEN and CDR2 is SYDVKM. This CDR3 region has 15 residues. The CDR3 DNA follows: TGTGCCAGCAGTTTCCGGGACAGGGAGCAAGAGACCCAGTTCTTC. It is translated as CASSFRDREQETQFF.

This clonotype was counted a few times. The chain uses TRBV20-1 and TRBJ2-5; D may be TRBD2 (6 bases). Trimming removed 5 bases from V and 5 bases from J, with 15 bases in between. CDR3 length equals 13 residues. Per the germline V gene, CDR1 is DFQATT and CDR2 is SNEGSKA (reference sequence). Here the CDR3 reads CSAYRLGAETQYF. The DNA for the CDR3 is TGCAGTGCTTACCGACTAGGGGCGGAGACCCAGTACTTC.

This clonotype was found a few times. This chain joins TRBV29-1 and TRBJ2-1; 11 nucleotides align to TRBD2. Germline CDR1 SQVTM, CDR2 ANQGSEA. V trimming: 4 bases; J trimming: 6 bases; junction bases outside the gene matches: 11. This CDR3 contains 16 residues. In DNA, the CDR3 is TGCAGCGTTGTGGATAGCGGGGGGGCCTTTGTCAATGAGCAGTTCTTC. Amino acids: CSVVDSGGAFVNEQFF.

With respect to this clonotype: An end of the junction differs from the germline gene, which may be a read error. The rearrangement links TRBV10-3 to TRBJ1-6; D is ambiguous. Per germline, CDR1 ENHRY and CDR2 SYGVKD. The CDR3 runs 14 residues. The CDR3, as DNA: TGTGCCATCAGTGAGTTGCTGGGCCGGGAACCCCCCCACTTT. Amino acids: CAISELLGREPPHF.

This clonotype has just one count. The chain has TRBV9 and TRBJ1-1; 7 positions agree with TRBD1. J gave up 5 bases and V 7 bases, and 8 bases lay outside the gene matches. The CDR3 contains 13 residues. CDR1 SGDLS and CDR2 YYNGEE come from the germline V gene. The CDR3 protein is CASGRTGGTEAFF. Written as DNA, the CDR3 is TGTGCCAGCGGACGGACAGGTGGGACTGAAGCTTTCTTT.

This clonotype was counted a single time. It may be a read error: a sequence one base away is much more abundant. This chain links TRBV12-3 or TRBV12-4 with TRBJ1-2; the D is unclear. This CDR3 is 14 amino acids long. The CDR3 region has the DNA TGTACCAGCAGTTTTTCCGGCCGTAGTTATGGCTACACCTTC. Protein product: CTSSFSGRSYGYTF.

This clonotype was detected a few times. Here the CDR3 DNA reads TGTGCCAGCAGGTTAGCGAACACTGAAGCTTTCTTT. Its translation is CASRLANTEAFF. This chain uses TRBV28 with TRBJ1-1; D not certain. This CDR3 is 12 amino acids long. Germline values: CDR1 MDHEN, CDR2 SYDVKM. V lost 6 bases and J lost 1, with 6 bases in between.

In its sample, this clonotype was seen many times. This sequence joins TRBV12-3 or TRBV12-4 and TRBJ1-2, with TRBD1 matching over 10 bases. CDR3 length: 14 residues. Trimming took 7 bases from V and 3 from J; bases not matched to a gene: 5. The CDR3 loop reads CASNHGTGDYGYTF. CDR3 in DNA: TGTGCCAGCAACCATGGGACAGGGGACTATGGCTACACCTTC.

The CDR3 DNA follows: TGTGCCATCAGTGATAGGGGACAGGGGCTTCCCGGGGCCAACGTCCTGACTTTC. Its translation is CAISDRGQGLPGANVLTF. The genes are TRBV10-3 and TRBJ2-6; TRBD1 matches at 10 bases. Germline CDR1 reads ENHRY; CDR2 reads SYGVKD. The length of the CDR3 is 18 residues. The V gene end was trimmed by 3 bases and the J gene end by 4 bases; junction bases not matched to a gene: 9.

The CDR3 here is CSAAGTGDFTNYGYTF. The CDR3 nucleotides read TGCAGTGCTGCGGGGACAGGGGATTTCACTAACTATGGCTACACCTTC. The genes are TRBV20-1 and TRBJ1-2; 10 nucleotides line up with TRBD1. V shed 5 bases, J shed 0 bases, and the junction held 9 bases outside the gene matches. The germline CDR1 and CDR2 sequences are DFQATT and SNEGSKA (reference sequence). This CDR3 has 16 amino acids.

The table lists this clonotype with a count of one. The V gene is TRBV7-2, the J gene TRBJ2-2, with D perhaps matching TRBD1 (5 bases). Germline-derived CDR1 and CDR2 are SGHTA and FQGNSA. Trimming cost V 5 bases and J 6 bases, with 13 bases left between them. The CDR3 covers 14 residues. The DNA for the CDR3 is TGTGCCAGCAGCAACACAGGTTTGGCCGGGGAGCTGTTTTTT. It specifies CASSNTGLAGELFF.

V gene TRBV5-1 combines with J gene TRBJ1-5; D is undetermined. V shed 2 bases and J shed 0 bases, with 15 bases lying between them. The CDR3 runs 17 residues. Germline CDR1 and CDR2: SGHRS and YFSETQ. CDR3 sequence reads: CASSLTGVVDSNQPQHF. The CDR3 DNA is TGCGCCAGCAGCTTAACTGGGGTAGTCGATAGCAATCAGCCCCAGCATTTT.

Note on this clonotype: This may arise from a read error, as a much more abundant clone is one base away. The V gene is TRBV7-6, the J gene TRBJ2-4; maybe TRBD2 (5 bases). The J call is uncertain, as TRBJ2-5 better fits the DNA end. CDR1 and CDR2 (germline): SGHVS, FNYEAQ. This CDR3 has 13 residues. The CDR3 sequence: CAGSPGLRETQYF. In DNA form, the CDR3 reads TGTGCCGGCAGCCCAGGACTTCGAGAGACCCAGTACTTC.

CDR3 amino acids: CASSLAAGARLGYTF. Here the CDR3 DNA reads TGTGCCAGCAGCTTAGCCGCAGGGGCACGTCTCGGCTACACCTTC. The chain combines TRBV7-2 with TRBJ1-2, with D perhaps TRBD1 (6 bases). Trimming shortened V by 0 bases and J by 8 bases, and 16 bases separated the two germline ends. This CDR3 contains 15 residues. The germline V gene encodes CDR1 SGHTA and CDR2 FQGNSA.

This clonotype was counted at least ten times. The V gene is TRBV7-3, the J gene TRBJ2-1; D is perhaps TRBD2 (5 bases). Germline V gives CDR1 SGHTA, CDR2 FQGTGA. The ends were cut back, 5 bases at V and 8 bases at J, with 16 bases in the middle. CDR3 length equals 14 residues. The CDR3 nucleotides read TGTGCCAGCAGCCTACTAGAGCTCGGGGATGAGCAGTTCTTC. Its protein product is CASSLLELGDEQFF.

This clonotype showed up just a few times. The chain has TRBV6-5 and TRBJ1-2; D might be TRBD1 (6 bases). Trimming removed 2 bases at V and 13 bases at J, with 14 bases between. The CDR3 totals 12 residues. Germline CDR1 is MNHEY and CDR2 is SVGAGI. The CDR3 here is CASSYAQGTPTF. The CDR3 DNA follows: TGTGCCAGCAGTTACGCGCAGGGGACCCCCACCTTC.

V is TRBV4-2 and J is TRBJ2-3; no clear D gene. Germline V lookup: CDR1 LGHNA, CDR2 YNFKEQ. Deletions cut 0 bases from V and 2 bases from J, with 15 bases between. This CDR3 comprises 17 residues. CDR3 in DNA: TGTGCCAGCAGCCAAGATGGTAGGAGTGGCCTCACAGATACGCAGTATTTT. Encoded protein: CASSQDGRSGLTDTQYF.

The sample holds many counts of this clonotype. The chain employs TRBV20-1 and TRBJ2-3; tentatively, D is TRBD1 or TRBD2 (5 bases each). This CDR3 contains 15 residues. Deletions cut 0 bases from V and 4 bases from J, with 14 bases between. CDR1 is DFQATT and CDR2 is SNEGSKA in the germline V gene (reference sequence). This chain's CDR3 is CSARDPAGAPDTQYF. CDR3 DNA sequence: TGCAGTGCTAGAGATCCGGCCGGGGCCCCAGATACGCAGTATTTT.

This clonotype is a singleton in its sample. Its ends do not fully match the called genes, so a read error is possible. This chain links TRBV7-6 with TRBJ1-5; D not certain. The CDR3 has 14 amino acids. Germline loops: CDR1 SGHVS, CDR2 FNYEAQ. The CDR3 bases are TGTGCCAGCAGCTTATACCGTGGCAATCGGCCCCAGCATTTT. Its translation: CASSLYRGNRPQHF.

This clonotype has a handful of counts. The chain combines TRBV12-3 or TRBV12-4 with TRBJ2-2; D not certain. V was clipped by 6 bases and J by 4 bases, with 9 bases between them. This CDR3 has 13 amino acids. The CDR3 sequence is CASRYPSTGELFF. The DNA of the CDR3 is TGTGCCAGCAGATACCCGAGCACCGGGGAGCTGTTTTTT.

Regarding this clonotype: A much larger clone is a single base away; this may be a read error. The gene calls are TRBV10-3 and TRBJ2-5; D gene uncertain. TRBJ2-1 matches the DNA end more closely, so the J call is doubtful. The CDR3 is 14 amino acids. In germline, CDR1 is ENHRY, CDR2 SYGVKD. The CDR3 loop reads CAISGTFGQETQFF. The CDR3 bases are TGTGCCATCAGTGGCACTTTCGGCCAAGAGACCCAGTTCTTC.